The T cell receptor beta chain described here comes from a study of blood T cell repertoires in COVID-19. Overall study: Sources were T cells, B-cell-depleted T cells, or PBMCs; the material itself was cDNA or gDNA.

Only in-frame clones appear in the TCRdb table, and some are missing; sequencing was by immunoSEQ multiplex PCR. The sample has around 370,000 clones, around 89% seen once; the top ten hold about 6.5%. Looked up from germline, CDR1 is LNHNV and CDR2 is YYDKDF (reference sequence). CDR3 length: 14 amino acids. Trimming removed 8 bases at V and 2 bases at J, with 12 bases between. The chain uses TRBV15 and TRBJ2-2; D gene unclear. This TCR derives from a young man with active or convalescent COVID-19. Sequenced sample: peripheral blood. The CDR3 spells CATPASDNTGELFF. The DNA of the CDR3 is TGTGCCACCCCCGCGTCCGATAACACCGGGGAGCTGTTTTTT.